The subject of this entry is one T cell receptor beta chain. The antigen is not known. The entry originates in a study of beta chain features in type 1 diabetes. Germline V gene data show CDR1 as LNHDA and CDR2 as SQIVND (reference sequence). Trimming cost V 7 bases and J 4 bases, with 11 bases left between them. This CDR3 region has 14 residues. The isolated RNA, all of it, was reverse transcribed, so expressed TCRB transcripts were what got sequenced. Each sample of naive, central memory or regulatory T cells had, on average, about 3.57 million reads. Data came from immunoSEQ multiplex PCR; TCRdb stores just in-frame clones and leaves some out. Among roughly 340,000 clones listed, over 10% were seen once. Study-level results: Patients with Type 1 diabetes showed moderately but significantly shorter TCRB CDR3s in all four CD4+ subsets. Insertions at VDJ junctions were less frequent in type 1 diabetes patients. These patients also deleted more nucleotides at the same junctions.

This clonotype originated in a young woman with type 1 diabetes. Sequences were obtained from naive CD4+ T cells from blood. The V gene is TRBV19, the J gene TRBJ2-6, with D unresolved. CDR3 amino acids: CASNPMSGANVLTF. The CDR3 DNA sequence: TGTGCCAGTAACCCAATGAGCGGGGCCAACGTCCTGACTTTC.